This T cell receptor (beta chain) is drawn from a study of early T cells in non-severe SARS-CoV-2 infection. About the research overall: Chains were unpaired, as sequencing was done on bulk RNA from unsorted whole blood. Study outcomes and limitations: Lookups in VDJdb leaned toward anti-spike CD8 responses and missed private and CD4 specificities.

This clonotype was detected ten times or more. What it binds is unknown. The library protocol tagged individual cDNA molecules with unique molecular identifiers. A single record per CDR3 protein comes from TCRdb applying MiXCR to the 5' RACE reads. The table records around 80,000 distinct CDR3 sequences, 8% to 13% of them present only once. Germline-derived CDR1 and CDR2 are DFQATT and SNEGSKA (reference sequence). CDR3 size: 15 residues. V was shortened by 0 bases and J by 10 bases, with 20 bases between the two germline ends. The V gene is TRBV20-1, the J gene TRBJ2-3, with D possibly TRBD2 on 6 matching bases. The TCR sequence derives from an adult who was a healthcare worker with PCR-confirmed SARS-CoV-2 infection or an uninfected control (not recorded which). Sequencing used whole blood, obtained at baseline. CDR3: CSAREPGTGRYAQYF. CDR3 DNA sequence: TGCAGTGCTAGAGAGCCCGGGACTGGGAGGTATGCGCAGTATTTT.